The 3 T cell receptor beta chains below come from one sample, sequenced in a study of blood T cells in healthy people across ages. Sample-barcoded 5' priming and a J-beta primer mix drove a second PCR of about 6 to 12 cycles. TCRdb independently ran MiXCR on the 5' RACE reads; one entry per CDR3 protein. The data contain about 970,000 distinct CDR3 sequences, around 54% of them singletons. Sequenced input: blood. The source is a woman aged 60-70 years in good health.

This sequence joins TRBV28 and TRBJ1-5; D gene uncertain. V was cut by 1 base and J by 0 bases, with 10 bases left in between. CDR3 size: 16 residues. CDR1 and CDR2 from the germline V gene are MDHEN and SYDVKM. The CDR3, as DNA: TGTGCCAGCAGTTTATTTATAAGGAATAGCAATCAGCCCCAGCATTTT. It translates to CASSLFIRNSNQPQHF.

V is TRBV7-2 and J is TRBJ2-5; the D gene is possibly TRBD2 (6 bases). The germline V gene has CDR1 SGHTA and CDR2 FQGNSA. Trimming cost V 4 bases and J 11 bases, with 11 bases left between them. The CDR3 is made up of 11 amino acids. For the CDR3, the DNA is TGTGCCAGCAGCTGGGCTGGGGGGCAGTACTTC. Translation gives CASSWAGGQYF.

The chain recombines TRBV6-6 with TRBJ2-5; 9 positions agree with TRBD2. This CDR3 comprises 15 residues. V was pared by 10 bases and J by 2 bases, with 11 bases of the junction left unmatched. Germline V gene sequence: CDR1 MNHNY, CDR2 SVGAGI (reference sequence). The CDR3, as DNA: TGTGCCACACGGGAGGTTAGCGGGAGTCAAGAGACCCAGTACTTC. The encoded protein is CATREVSGSQETQYF.